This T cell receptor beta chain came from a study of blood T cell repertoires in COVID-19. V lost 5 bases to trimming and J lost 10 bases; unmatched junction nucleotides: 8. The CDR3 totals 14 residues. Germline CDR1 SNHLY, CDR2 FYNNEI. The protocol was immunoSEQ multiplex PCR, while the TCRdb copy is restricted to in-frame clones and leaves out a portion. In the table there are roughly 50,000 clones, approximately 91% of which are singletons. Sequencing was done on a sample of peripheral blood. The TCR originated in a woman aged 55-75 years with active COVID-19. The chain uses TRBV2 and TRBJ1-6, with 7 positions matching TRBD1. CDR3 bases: TGTGCCAGCAGTCCAAAAGGGGGCGGCTCACCCCTCCACTTT. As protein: CASSPKGGGSPLHF.